The T cell receptor (beta chain) described here comes from a study of cytomegalovirus exposure and HLA in healthy donors. About the research overall: Both the approximately 120 validation repertoires and the roughly 700 first-cohort repertoires used the same platform, as reported by a later analysis.

As for this clone: Its antigen is unknown.

General study results and limits: Rarity held for most TCR sequences, but there were some public TCRs that occurred in many donors. The study flagged about 150 TCR beta chains as cytomegalovirus-associated.

V was shortened by 1 base and J by 4 bases, with 8 bases between the two germline ends. The CDR3 consists of 13 residues. Germline CDR1 SGDLS, CDR2 YYNGEE. TCRdb's copy holds only in-frame clones and misses some; the assay was immunoSEQ multiplex PCR. The sample yields 160,000 or so clones, about 89% seen once. Material for sequencing was PBMCs. The sequence derives from a man between 18 and 35 years old in good health and CMV-seropositive. The V gene is TRBV9, the J gene TRBJ1-1; D not resolved. The CDR3 region is CASSVPGTTEAFF. The CDR3 nucleotides read TGTGCCAGCAGCGTACCAGGAACCACTGAAGCTTTCTTT.